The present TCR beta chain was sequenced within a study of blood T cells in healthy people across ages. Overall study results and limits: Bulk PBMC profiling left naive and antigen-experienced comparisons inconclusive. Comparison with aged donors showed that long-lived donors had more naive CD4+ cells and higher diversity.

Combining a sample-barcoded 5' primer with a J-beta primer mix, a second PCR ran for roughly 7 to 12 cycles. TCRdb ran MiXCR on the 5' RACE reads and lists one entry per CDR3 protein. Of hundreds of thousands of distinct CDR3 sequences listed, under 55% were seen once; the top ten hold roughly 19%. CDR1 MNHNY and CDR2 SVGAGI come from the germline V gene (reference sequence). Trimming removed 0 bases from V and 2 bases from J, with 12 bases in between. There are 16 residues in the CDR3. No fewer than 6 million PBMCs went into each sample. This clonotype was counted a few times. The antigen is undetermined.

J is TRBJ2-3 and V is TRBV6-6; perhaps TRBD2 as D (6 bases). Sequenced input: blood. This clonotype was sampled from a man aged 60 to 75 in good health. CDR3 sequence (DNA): TGTGCCAGCAGTTACTCGATTAGCGGCCCCACAGATACGCAGTATTTT. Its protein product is CASSYSISGPTDTQYF.